This TCR beta chain stems from a study of Tregs in tolerant kidney transplant recipients. Study outcomes and limitations: Findings come from small patient numbers and require larger validation.

Unstimulated regulatory T cells (CD4+CD25+CD127-), CD4+CD25- non-regulatory cells, CD4 and CD8 cells were FACS-sorted from thawed PBMCs. Before regulatory T cell sorting, thawed PBMCs rested overnight at 37°C in 200 to 250 IU/ml IL-2. Clones were sequenced by immunoSEQ multiplex PCR, and TCRdb holds only the in-frame ones, with some missing. The table lists some 74,000 clones, approximately 90% of them singletons. There are 16 residues in the CDR3. CDR1 and CDR2 from the germline V gene are LNHDA and SQIVND (reference sequence). Notes on this clone: Its antigen remains unidentified. One end of the junction does not line up with germline, which may come from a read error.

V is TRBV19 and J is TRBJ2-1; TRBD2 is a possible D gene (6 bases). Sequencing was performed on Tregs from blood, taken before the transplant. This TCR was recovered from a human donor who received a combined kidney and bone marrow transplant. CDR3 sequence: CASSMVYGSSHNEQFF. CDR3 DNA: TGTGCCAGTAGTATGGTCTACGGGAGCTCCCACAATGAGCAGTTCTTC.